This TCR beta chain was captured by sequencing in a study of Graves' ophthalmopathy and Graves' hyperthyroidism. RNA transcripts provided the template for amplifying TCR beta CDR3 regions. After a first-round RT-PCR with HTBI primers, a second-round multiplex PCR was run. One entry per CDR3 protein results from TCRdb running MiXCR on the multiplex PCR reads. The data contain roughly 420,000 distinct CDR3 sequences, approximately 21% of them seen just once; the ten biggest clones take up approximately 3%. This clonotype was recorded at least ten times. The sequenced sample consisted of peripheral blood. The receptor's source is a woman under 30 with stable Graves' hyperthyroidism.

CDR3 in DNA: TGCGCCAGCAGCCAAAGTGGGCGGGAGGTGCTTCGGAAGACCCAGTACTTC. Its translation is CASSQSGREVLRKTQYF. The rearrangement links TRBV4-1 to TRBJ2-5; 8 nucleotides agree with TRBD2. CDR3 length equals 17 residues. V lost 2 bases to trimming and J lost 6 bases; unmatched junction nucleotides: 14. The V gene's germline CDR1 is MGHRA and CDR2 YSYEKL.